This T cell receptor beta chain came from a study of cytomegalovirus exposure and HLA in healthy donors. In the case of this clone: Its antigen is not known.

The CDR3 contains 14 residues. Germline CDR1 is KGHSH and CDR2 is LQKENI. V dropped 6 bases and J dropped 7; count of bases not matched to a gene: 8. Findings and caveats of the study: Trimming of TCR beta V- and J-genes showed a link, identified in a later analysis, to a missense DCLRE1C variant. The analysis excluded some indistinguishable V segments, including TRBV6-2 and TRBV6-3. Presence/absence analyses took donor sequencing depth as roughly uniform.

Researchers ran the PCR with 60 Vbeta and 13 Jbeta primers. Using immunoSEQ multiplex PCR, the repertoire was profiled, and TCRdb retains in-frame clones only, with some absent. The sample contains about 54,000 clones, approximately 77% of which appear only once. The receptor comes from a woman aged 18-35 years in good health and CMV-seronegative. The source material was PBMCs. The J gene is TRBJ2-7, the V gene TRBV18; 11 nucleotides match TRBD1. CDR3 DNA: TGTGCCAGCTCCCCCGGACAGGGGGCCTGGGAGCAGTACTTC. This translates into CASSPGQGAWEQYF.